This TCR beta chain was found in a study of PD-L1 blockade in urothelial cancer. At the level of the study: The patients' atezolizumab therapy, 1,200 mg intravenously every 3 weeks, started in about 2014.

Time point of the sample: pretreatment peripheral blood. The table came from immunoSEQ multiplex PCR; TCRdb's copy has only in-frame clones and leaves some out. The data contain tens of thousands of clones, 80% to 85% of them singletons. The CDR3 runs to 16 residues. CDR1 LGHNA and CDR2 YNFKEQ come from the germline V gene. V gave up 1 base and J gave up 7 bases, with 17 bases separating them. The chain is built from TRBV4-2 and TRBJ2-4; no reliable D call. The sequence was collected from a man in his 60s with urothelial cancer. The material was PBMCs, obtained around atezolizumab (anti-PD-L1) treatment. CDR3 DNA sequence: TGTGCCAGCAGCCAAGGCCCCGGTAGCCAACTGAACATTCAGTACTTC. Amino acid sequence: CASSQGPGSQLNIQYF.